This T cell receptor (beta chain) was documented in a study of cytomegalovirus exposure and HLA in healthy donors. Study-wide results and caveats: The majority of TCR sequences were rare, yet some public TCRs appeared in many donors. Roughly uniform sequencing depth across donors was assumed, possibly incorrectly. Reportedly, cytomegalovirus status was diagnosed with high sensitivity and specificity. In a later analysis, TCR beta V- and J-gene trimming was associated with a missense DCLRE1C variant.

V trimming: 1 base; J trimming: 3 bases; junction bases outside the gene matches: 8. Germline lookup yields CDR1 LGHNA and CDR2 YNFKEQ. The length of the CDR3 is 16 residues. To note about this clone: Its antigen is unidentified.

The study ran its PCR with 60 Vbeta and 13 Jbeta primers. Sequenced by immunoSEQ multiplex PCR; TCRdb stores in-frame clones only, minus some. The table lists tens of thousands of clones, 60% to 85% of them singletons. This clonotype was obtained from a man in his thirties or forties in good health and CMV-seropositive. What was sequenced was PBMCs. J is TRBJ1-2 and V is TRBV4-2; 7 bases are a match to TRBD1. The CDR3 region is CASSQGEGARDYGYTF. The CDR3 region has the DNA TGTGCCAGCAGCCAAGGCGAGGGGGCGCGGGACTATGGCTACACCTTC.